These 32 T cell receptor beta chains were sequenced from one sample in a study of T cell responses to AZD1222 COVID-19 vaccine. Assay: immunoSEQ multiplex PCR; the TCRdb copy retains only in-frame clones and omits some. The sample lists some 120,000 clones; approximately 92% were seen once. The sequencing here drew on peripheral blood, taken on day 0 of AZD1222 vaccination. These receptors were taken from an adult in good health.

As DNA, the CDR3 is TGTGCCAGCAGTCCCAGATGGGATGAGCAGTTCTTC. The encoded protein is CASSPRWDEQFF. The rearrangement uses TRBV14 and TRBJ2-1; D uncertain. CDR1 and CDR2 (germline): SGHDN, FVKESK. V gave up 6 bases and J gave up 8 bases, with 11 bases separating them. CDR3 length equals 12 residues. The variable domain in full, completed from reference TRBV14 and TRBJ2-1, reads EAGVTQFPSHSVIEKGQTVTLRCDPISGHDNLYWYRRVMGKEIKFLLHFVKESKQDESGMPNNRFLAERTGGTYSTLKVQPAELEDSGVYFCASSPRWDEQFFGPGTRLTVL.

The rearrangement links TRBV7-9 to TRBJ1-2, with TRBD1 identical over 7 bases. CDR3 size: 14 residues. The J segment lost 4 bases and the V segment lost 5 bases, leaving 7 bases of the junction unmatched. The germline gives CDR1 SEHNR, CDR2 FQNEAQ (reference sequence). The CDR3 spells CASSTTGRVYGYTF. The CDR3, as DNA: TGTGCCAGCAGCACGACAGGGAGGGTCTATGGCTACACCTTC.

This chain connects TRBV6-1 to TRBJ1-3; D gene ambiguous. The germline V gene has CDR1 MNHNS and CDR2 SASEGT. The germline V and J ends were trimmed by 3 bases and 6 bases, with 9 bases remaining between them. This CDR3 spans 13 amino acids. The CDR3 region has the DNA TGTGCCAGCAGTGACCGGTTCGAAAACACCATATATTTT. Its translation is CASSDRFENTIYF.

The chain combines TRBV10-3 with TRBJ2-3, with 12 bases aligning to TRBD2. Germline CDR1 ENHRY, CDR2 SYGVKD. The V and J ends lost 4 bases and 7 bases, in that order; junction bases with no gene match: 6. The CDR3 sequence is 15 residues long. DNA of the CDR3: TGTGCCATCAGTGGGACTAGCGGGGATCGGTATACGCAGTATTTT. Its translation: CAISGTSGDRYTQYF.

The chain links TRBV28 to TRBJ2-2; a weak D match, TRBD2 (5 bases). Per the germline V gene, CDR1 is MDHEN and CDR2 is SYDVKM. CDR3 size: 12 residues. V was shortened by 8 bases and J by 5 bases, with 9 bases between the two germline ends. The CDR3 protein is CASGSPTGELFF. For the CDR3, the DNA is TGTGCCAGCGGGAGTCCAACCGGGGAGCTGTTTTTT.

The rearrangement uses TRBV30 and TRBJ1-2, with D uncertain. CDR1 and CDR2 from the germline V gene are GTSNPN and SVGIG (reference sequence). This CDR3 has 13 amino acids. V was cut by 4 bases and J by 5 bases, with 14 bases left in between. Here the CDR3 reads CAWTNRPTYGYTF. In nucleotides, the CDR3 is TGTGCCTGGACTAACAGACCGACTTATGGCTACACCTTC.

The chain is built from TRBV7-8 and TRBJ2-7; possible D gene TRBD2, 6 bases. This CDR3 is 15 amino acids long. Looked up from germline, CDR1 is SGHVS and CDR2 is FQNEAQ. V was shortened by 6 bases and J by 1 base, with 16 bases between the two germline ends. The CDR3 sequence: CASRRGLAASYEQYF. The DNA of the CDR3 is TGTGCCAGCAGGAGGGGTTTAGCGGCATCCTACGAGCAGTACTTC.

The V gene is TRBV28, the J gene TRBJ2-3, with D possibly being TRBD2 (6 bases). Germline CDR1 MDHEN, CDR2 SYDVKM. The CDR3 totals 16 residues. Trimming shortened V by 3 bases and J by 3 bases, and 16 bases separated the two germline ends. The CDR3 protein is CASSFLGLANTDTQYF. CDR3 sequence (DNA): TGTGCCAGCAGTTTTCTTGGGCTAGCGAATACAGATACGCAGTATTTT.

The CDR3 protein is CASSLTTSRGSYNEQFF. In DNA form, the CDR3 reads TGCGCCAGCAGCTTGACGACTAGTCGGGGCTCCTACAATGAGCAGTTCTTC. The V call is TRBV5-1, the J call TRBJ2-1, with D possibly being TRBD2 (6 bases). Trimming removed 1 base at V and 0 bases at J, with 14 bases between. This CDR3 is built from 17 residues. Germline V gene data show CDR1 as SGHRS and CDR2 as YFSETQ. The full variable domain, completed using reference TRBV5-1 and TRBJ2-1, is KAGVTQTPRYLIKTRGQQVTLSCSPISGHRSVSWYQQTPGQGLQFLFEYFSETQRNKGNFPGRFSGRQFSNSRSEMNVSTLELGDSALYLCASSLTTSRGSYNEQFFGPGTRLTVL.

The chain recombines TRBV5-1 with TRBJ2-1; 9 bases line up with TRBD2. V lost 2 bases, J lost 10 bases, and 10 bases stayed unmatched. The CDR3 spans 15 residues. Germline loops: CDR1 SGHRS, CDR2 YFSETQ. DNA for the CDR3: TGCGCCAGCAGCTTAATGGGACTAGCCGAACCCGAGCAGTTCTTC. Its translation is CASSLMGLAEPEQFF.

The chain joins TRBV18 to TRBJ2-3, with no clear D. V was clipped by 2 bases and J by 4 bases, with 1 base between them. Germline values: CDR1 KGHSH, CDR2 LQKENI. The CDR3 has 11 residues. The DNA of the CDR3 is TGTGCCAGCTCACCAGCAGATACGCAGTATTTT. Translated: CASSPADTQYF.

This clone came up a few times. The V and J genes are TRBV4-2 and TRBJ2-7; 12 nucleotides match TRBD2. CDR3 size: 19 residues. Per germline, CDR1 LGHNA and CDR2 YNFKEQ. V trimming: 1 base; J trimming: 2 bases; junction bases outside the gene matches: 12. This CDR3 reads CASSQVPSGTSGRPYEQYF. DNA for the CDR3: TGTGCCAGCAGCCAAGTCCCGTCGGGGACTAGCGGGCGCCCCTACGAGCAGTACTTC.

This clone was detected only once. The CDR3, as DNA: TGTGCCAGCAGGCCCAGGGGTAATGAGCAGTTCTTC. This gives the protein CASRPRGNEQFF. V is TRBV2 and J is TRBJ2-1; the D gene is possibly TRBD1 (6 bases). The V gene's germline CDR1 is SNHLY and CDR2 FYNNEI. The V end was cut by 6 bases, the J end by 7 bases, with 10 bases between. The CDR3 has 12 amino acids.

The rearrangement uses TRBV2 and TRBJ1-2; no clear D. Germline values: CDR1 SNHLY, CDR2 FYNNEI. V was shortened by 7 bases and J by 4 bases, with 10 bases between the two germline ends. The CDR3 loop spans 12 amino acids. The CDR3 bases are TGTGCCAGCATTTTAGACACCTATGGCTACACCTTC. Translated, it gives CASILDTYGYTF. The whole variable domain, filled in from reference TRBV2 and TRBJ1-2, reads EPEVTQTPSHQVTQMGQEVILRCVPISNHLYFYWYRQILGQKVEFLVSFYNNEISEKSEIFDDQFSVERPDGSNFTLKIRSTKLEDSAMYFCASILDTYGYTFGSGTRLTVV.

DNA for the CDR3: TGTGCCAGCAGCGTAGCCCCAGTGGGAGAAACCTACAATGAGCAGTTCTTC. Its protein product is CASSVAPVGETYNEQFF. The chain is built from TRBV9 and TRBJ2-1; perhaps TRBD2 as D (5 bases). The V and J ends lost 0 bases and 2 bases respectively, with 15 bases between them. This CDR3 is 17 amino acids long. From germline, CDR1 is SGDLS and CDR2 YYNGEE. Together with reference TRBV9 and TRBJ2-1, the CDR3 gives the full variable domain: DSGVTQTPKHLITATGQRVTLRCSPRSGDLSVYWYQQSLDQGLQFLIQYYNGEERAKGNILERFSAQQFPDLHSELNLSSLELGDSALYFCASSVAPVGETYNEQFFGPGTRLTVL.

DNA for the CDR3: TGCAGCGTTGAGGGGACGGCGATGGGTGCTTTCTTT. As protein: CSVEGTAMGAFF. V gene TRBV29-1 combines with J gene TRBJ1-1, with D perhaps matching TRBD1 (5 bases). This CDR3 region has 12 residues. Per the germline V gene, CDR1 is SQVTM and CDR2 is ANQGSEA. The V and J ends lost 3 bases and 11 bases respectively, with 16 bases between them.

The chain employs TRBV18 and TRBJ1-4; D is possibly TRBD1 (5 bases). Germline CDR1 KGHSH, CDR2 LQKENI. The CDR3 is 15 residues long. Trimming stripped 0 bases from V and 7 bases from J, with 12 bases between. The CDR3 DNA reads TGTGCCAGCTCACCACCGGGGGGTTCGGGTGAAAAACTGTTTTTT. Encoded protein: CASSPPGGSGEKLFF.

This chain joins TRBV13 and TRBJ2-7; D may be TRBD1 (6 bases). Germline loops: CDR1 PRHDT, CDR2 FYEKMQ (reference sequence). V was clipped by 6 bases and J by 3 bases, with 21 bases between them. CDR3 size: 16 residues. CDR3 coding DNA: TGTGCCAGCAGATCGACAGGCCGAGGGAACTACTACGAGCAGTACTTC. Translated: CASRSTGRGNYYEQYF.

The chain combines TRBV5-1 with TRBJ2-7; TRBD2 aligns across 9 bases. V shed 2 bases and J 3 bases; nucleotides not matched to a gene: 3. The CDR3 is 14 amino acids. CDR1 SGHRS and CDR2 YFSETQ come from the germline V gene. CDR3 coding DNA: TGCGCCAGCAGCTTTAAACTAGCGGGCTACGAGCAGTACTTC. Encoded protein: CASSFKLAGYEQYF.

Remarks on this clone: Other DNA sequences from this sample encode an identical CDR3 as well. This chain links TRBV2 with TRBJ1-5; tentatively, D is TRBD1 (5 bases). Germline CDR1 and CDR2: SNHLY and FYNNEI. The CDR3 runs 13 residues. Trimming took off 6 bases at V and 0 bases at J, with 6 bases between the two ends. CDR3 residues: CASRGDSNQPQHF. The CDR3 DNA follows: TGTGCCAGCAGAGGGGATAGCAATCAGCCCCAGCATTTT.

CDR3 nucleotides: TGCGCCAGCAGCTTGGTCGGGGGTGGCTACACCTTC. This sequence encodes CASSLVGGGYTF. The chain carries TRBV5-1 and TRBJ1-2, with a weak D call TRBD1 (5 bases). With 0 bases removed from V and 7 bases from J, the gap between germline ends came to 7 bases. Germline CDR1 SGHRS, CDR2 YFSETQ. The CDR3 has 12 amino acids.

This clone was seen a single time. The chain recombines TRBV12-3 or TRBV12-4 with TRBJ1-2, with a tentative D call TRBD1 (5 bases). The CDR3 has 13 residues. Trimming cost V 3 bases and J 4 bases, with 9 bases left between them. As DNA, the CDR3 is TGTGCCAGCAGTTTTCAACAGGCCTATGGCTACACCTTC. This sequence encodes CASSFQQAYGYTF.

CDR3 loop: CASSYSNQPQHF. CDR3 bases: TGTGCCAGCAGTTATAGCAATCAGCCCCAGCATTTT. The V call is TRBV2, the J call TRBJ1-5; unclear D gene. The CDR3 contains 12 residues. V was shortened by 5 bases and J by 0 bases, with 2 bases between the two germline ends. CDR1 is SNHLY and CDR2 is FYNNEI in the germline V gene.

The CDR3 DNA is TGTGCCAGCAGTTCAGGGACCTTCTACGAGCAGTACTTC. Amino acids: CASSSGTFYEQYF. The chain employs TRBV28 and TRBJ2-7, with D perhaps TRBD1 or TRBD2 (5 bases each). Germline-derived CDR1 and CDR2 are MDHEN and SYDVKM. Trimming removed 4 bases from V and 3 bases from J, with 10 bases in between. The CDR3 loop spans 13 amino acids.

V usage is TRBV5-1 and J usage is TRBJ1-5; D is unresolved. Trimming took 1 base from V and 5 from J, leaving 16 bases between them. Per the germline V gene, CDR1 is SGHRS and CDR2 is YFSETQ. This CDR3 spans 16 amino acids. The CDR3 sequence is CASSLYGTEGDQPQHF. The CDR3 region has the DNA TGCGCCAGCAGCTTGTATGGAACAGAAGGAGATCAGCCCCAGCATTTT. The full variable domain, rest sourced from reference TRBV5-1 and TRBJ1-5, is KAGVTQTPRYLIKTRGQQVTLSCSPISGHRSVSWYQQTPGQGLQFLFEYFSETQRNKGNFPGRFSGRQFSNSRSEMNVSTLELGDSALYLCASSLYGTEGDQPQHFGDGTRLSIL.

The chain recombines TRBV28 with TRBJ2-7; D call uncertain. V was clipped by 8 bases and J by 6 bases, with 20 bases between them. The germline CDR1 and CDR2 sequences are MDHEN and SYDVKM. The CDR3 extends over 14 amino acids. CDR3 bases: TGTGCCAGCTCGCCTCTGGCCACTTATAGCGAGCAGTACTTC. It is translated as CASSPLATYSEQYF.

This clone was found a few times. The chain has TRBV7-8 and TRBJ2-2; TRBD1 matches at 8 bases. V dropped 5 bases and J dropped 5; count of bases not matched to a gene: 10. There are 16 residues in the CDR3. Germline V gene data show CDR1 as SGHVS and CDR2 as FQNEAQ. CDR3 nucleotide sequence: TGTGCCAGCAGCCCCGTGCGGCAGGGGGCGACCGGGGAGCTGTTTTTT. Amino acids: CASSPVRQGATGELFF.

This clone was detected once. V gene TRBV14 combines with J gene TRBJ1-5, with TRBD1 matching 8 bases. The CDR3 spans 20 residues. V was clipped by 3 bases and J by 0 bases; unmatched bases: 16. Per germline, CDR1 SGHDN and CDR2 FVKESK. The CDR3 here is CASSQGAGQESRYSNQPQHF. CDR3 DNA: TGTGCCAGCAGCCAGGGAGCGGGACAGGAGTCGCGTTATAGCAATCAGCCCCAGCATTTT. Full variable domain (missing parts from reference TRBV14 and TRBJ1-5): EAGVTQFPSHSVIEKGQTVTLRCDPISGHDNLYWYRRVMGKEIKFLLHFVKESKQDESGMPNNRFLAERTGGTYSTLKVQPAELEDSGVYFCASSQGAGQESRYSNQPQHFGDGTRLSIL.

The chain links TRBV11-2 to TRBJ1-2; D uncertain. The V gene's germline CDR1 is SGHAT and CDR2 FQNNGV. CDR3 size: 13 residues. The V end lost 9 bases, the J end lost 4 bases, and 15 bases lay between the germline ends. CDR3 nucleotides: TGTGCCAGTAGTTTCGGGGTGTCCTATGGCTACACCTTC. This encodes CASSFGVSYGYTF.

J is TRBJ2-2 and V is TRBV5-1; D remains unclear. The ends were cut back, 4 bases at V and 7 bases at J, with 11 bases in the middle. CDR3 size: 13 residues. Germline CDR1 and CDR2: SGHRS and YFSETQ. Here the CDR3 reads CASSAIVVGELFF. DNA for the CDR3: TGCGCCAGCAGCGCCATAGTGGTCGGGGAGCTGTTTTTT.

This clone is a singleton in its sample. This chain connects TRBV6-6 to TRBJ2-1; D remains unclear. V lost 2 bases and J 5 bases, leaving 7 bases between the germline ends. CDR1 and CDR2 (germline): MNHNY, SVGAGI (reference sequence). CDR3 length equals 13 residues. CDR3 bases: TGTGCCAGCAGTTACGGTGGGAACAATGAGCAGTTCTTC. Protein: CASSYGGNNEQFF.

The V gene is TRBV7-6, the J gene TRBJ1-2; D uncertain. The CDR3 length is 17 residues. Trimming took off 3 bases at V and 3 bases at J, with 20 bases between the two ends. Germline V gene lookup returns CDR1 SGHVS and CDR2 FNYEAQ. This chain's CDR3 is CASSFVIGVADDYGYTF. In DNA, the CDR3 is TGTGCCAGCAGCTTTGTTATCGGGGTGGCGGATGACTATGGCTACACCTTC.